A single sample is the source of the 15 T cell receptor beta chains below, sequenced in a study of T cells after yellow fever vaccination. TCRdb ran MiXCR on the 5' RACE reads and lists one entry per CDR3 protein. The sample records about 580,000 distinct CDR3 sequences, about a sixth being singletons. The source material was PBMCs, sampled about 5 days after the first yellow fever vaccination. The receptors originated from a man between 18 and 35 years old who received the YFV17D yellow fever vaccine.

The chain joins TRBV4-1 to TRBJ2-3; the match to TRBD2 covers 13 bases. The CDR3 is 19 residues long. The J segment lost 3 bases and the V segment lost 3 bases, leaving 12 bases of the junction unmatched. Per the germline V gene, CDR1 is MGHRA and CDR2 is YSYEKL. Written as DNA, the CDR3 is TGCGCCAGCAGCCACAACAGGGAGCCGGGACTAGCGGGGACAGATACGCAGTATTTT. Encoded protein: CASSHNREPGLAGTDTQYF.

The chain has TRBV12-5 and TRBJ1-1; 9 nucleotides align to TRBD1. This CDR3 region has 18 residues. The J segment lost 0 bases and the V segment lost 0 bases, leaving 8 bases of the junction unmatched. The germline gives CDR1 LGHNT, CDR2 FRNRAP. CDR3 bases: TGTGCTAGTGGTTTGGTACTTGGACAGGGGAGAATGAACACTGAAGCTTTCTTT. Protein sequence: CASGLVLGQGRMNTEAFF.

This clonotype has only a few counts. CDR3 residues: CASDTEKHGYTF. In nucleotides, the CDR3 is TGTGCCAGCGACACGGAAAAACATGGCTACACCTTC. J is TRBJ1-2 and V is TRBV2; no clear D. Germline assignment: CDR1 SNHLY and CDR2 FYNNEI. V was cut by 8 bases and J by 6 bases, with 13 bases left in between. The CDR3 runs 12 residues. The full variable domain, completed using reference TRBV2 and TRBJ1-2, is EPEVTQTPSHQVTQMGQEVILRCVPISNHLYFYWYRQILGQKVEFLVSFYNNEISEKSEIFDDQFSVERPDGSNFTLKIRSTKLEDSAMYFCASDTEKHGYTFGSGTRLTVV.

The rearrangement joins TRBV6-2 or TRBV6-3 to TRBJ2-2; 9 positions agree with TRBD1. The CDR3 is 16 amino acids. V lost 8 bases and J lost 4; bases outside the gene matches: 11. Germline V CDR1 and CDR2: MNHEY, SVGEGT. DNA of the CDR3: TGTGCCAGCGGGGACAGGGAGAATTCGGGCACCGGGGAGCTGTTTTTT. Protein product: CASGDRENSGTGELFF.

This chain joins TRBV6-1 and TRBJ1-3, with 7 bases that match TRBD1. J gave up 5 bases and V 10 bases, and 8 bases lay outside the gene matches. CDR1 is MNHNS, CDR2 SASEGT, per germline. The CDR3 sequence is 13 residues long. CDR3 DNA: TGTGCCACCTCGGGACAGAATCGAAACACCATATATTTT. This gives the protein CATSGQNRNTIYF.

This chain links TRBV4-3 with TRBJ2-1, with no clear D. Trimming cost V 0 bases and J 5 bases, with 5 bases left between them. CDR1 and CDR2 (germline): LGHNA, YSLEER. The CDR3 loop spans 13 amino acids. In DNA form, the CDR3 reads TGCGCCAGCAGCCAAGAAACCGACAATGAGCAGTTCTTC. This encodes CASSQETDNEQFF.

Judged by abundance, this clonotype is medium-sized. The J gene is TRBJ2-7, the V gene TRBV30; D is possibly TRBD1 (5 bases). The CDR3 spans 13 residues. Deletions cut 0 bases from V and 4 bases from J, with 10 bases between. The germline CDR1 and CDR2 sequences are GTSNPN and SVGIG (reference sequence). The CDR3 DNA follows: TGTGCCTGGAGTGTACAGGTCCAGTACGAGCAGTACTTC. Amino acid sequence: CAWSVQVQYEQYF. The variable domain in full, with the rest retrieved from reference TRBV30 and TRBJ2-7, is SQTIHQWPATLVQPVGSPLSLECTVEGTSNPNLYWYRQAAGRGLQLLFYSVGIGQISSEVPQNLSASRPQDRQFILSSKKLLLSDSGFYLCAWSVQVQYEQYFGPGTRLTVT.

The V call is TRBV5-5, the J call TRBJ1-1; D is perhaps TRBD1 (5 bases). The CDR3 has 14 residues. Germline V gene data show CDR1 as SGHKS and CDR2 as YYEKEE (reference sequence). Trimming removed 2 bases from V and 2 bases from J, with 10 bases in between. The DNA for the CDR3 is TGTGCCAGCAGCTTCCTCAGGGAAAACACTGAAGCTTTCTTT. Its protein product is CASSFLRENTEAFF.

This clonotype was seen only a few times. CDR3 protein: CASSSSVGRSYEQYF. The CDR3 DNA reads as TGTGCCAGCAGCTCCTCCGTCGGACGCTCCTACGAGCAGTACTTC. The chain combines TRBV7-8 with TRBJ2-7, with D unresolved. The CDR3 runs to 15 residues. Trimming stripped 4 bases from V and 0 bases from J, with 13 bases between. Germline CDR1 is SGHVS and CDR2 is FQNEAQ.

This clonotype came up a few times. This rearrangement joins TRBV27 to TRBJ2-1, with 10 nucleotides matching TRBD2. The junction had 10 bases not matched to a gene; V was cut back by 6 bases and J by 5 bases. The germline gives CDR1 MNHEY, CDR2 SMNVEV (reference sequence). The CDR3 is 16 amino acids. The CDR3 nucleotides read TGTGCCAGCAGACCGCTACTAGCGGGGAGGGACAATGAGCAGTTCTTC. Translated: CASRPLLAGRDNEQFF.

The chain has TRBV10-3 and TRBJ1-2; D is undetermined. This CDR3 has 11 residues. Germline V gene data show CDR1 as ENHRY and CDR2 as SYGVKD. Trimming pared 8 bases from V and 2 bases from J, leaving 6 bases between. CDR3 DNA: TGTGCCATCGAAGTCAACTATGGCTACACCTTC. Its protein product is CAIEVNYGYTF.

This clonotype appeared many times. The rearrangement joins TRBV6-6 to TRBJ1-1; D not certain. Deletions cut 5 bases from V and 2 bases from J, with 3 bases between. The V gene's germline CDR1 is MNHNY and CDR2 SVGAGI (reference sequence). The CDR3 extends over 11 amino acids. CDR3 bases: TGTGCCAGCAGTCGAAACACTGAAGCTTTCTTT. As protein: CASSRNTEAFF.

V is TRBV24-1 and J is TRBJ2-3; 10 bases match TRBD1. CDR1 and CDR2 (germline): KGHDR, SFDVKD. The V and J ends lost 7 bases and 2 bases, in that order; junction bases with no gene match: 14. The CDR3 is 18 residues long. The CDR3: CATSSWTGTGDPTDTQYF. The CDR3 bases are TGTGCCACCAGCTCTTGGACCGGGACAGGGGATCCCACAGATACGCAGTATTTT.

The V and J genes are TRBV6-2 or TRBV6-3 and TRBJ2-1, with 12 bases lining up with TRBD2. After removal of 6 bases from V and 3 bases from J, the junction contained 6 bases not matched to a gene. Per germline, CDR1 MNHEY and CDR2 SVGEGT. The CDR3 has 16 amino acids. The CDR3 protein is CASRQLAGGLYNEQFF. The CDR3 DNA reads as TGTGCCAGCAGGCAACTAGCGGGGGGCCTCTACAATGAGCAGTTCTTC.

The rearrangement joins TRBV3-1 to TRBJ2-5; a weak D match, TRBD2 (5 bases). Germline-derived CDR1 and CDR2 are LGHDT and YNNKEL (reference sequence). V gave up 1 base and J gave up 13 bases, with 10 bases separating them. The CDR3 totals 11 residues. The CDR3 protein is CASSQASGRYF. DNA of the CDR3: TGTGCCAGCAGCCAAGCGAGCGGCCGGTACTTC.